This entry lists 27 T cell receptor beta chains sequenced from one sample in a study of cytomegalovirus exposure and HLA in healthy donors (dated by TCRdb to about 2017). Library creation used the immunoSEQ multiplex PCR assay. A mixture of 60 forward primers for TCR Vbeta segments and 13 reverse primers for TCR Jbeta segments was used in the multiplex PCR. TCRdb limited this immuneACCESS table to in-frame rearrangements with V and J called. A share of clones is missing; checked studies link under half to unresolved V genes, and the rest is unexplained. This sample holds roughly 130,000 clones; 8% to 9.5% were observed only once. 4.5% to 6% of the sample is held by the ten biggest clonotypes. The sample comprised PBMCs. All receptors come from a man in his forties or fifties in good health and CMV-seronegative.

The rearrangement joins TRBV9 to TRBJ2-3; D uncertain. Trimming pared 0 bases from V and 2 bases from J, leaving 13 bases between. Germline CDR1 is SGDLS and CDR2 is YYNGEE. The CDR3 consists of 16 residues. The chain's CDR3 is CASSVANQDSTDTQYF. The CDR3 DNA sequence: TGTGCCAGCAGCGTAGCTAATCAGGATTCCACAGATACGCAGTATTTT. The variable domain in full, completed from reference TRBV9 and TRBJ2-3, reads DSGVTQTPKHLITATGQRVTLRCSPRSGDLSVYWYQQSLDQGLQFLIQYYNGEERAKGNILERFSAQQFPDLHSELNLSSLELGDSALYFCASSVANQDSTDTQYFGPGTRLTVL.

This clone occurred a few times. The chain couples TRBV5-6 to TRBJ2-3; possible D gene TRBD1, 5 bases. The CDR3 runs to 15 residues. The V gene's germline CDR1 is SGHDT and CDR2 YYEEEE. The V end lost 0 bases, the J end lost 0 bases, and 8 bases lay between the germline ends. As DNA, the CDR3 is TGTGCCAGCAGCTTGGGGGGCGGTAGCACAGATACGCAGTATTTT. Its protein is CASSLGGGSTDTQYF.

This clone showed up just a few times. This chain links TRBV28 with TRBJ1-4; the D gene is possibly TRBD1 (5 bases). Germline values: CDR1 MDHEN, CDR2 SYDVKM. This CDR3 has 12 amino acids. The V end lost 4 bases, the J end lost 6 bases, and 6 bases lay between the germline ends. Here the CDR3 reads CASSSTDEKLFF. In DNA, the CDR3 is TGTGCCAGCAGTTCGACAGATGAAAAACTGTTTTTT.

This clone was found a few times. J is TRBJ2-3 and V is TRBV19, with D possibly matching TRBD1 (6 bases). Germline V gene lookup returns CDR1 LNHDA and CDR2 SQIVND (reference sequence). This CDR3 region has 15 residues. The V gene lost 5 bases and the J gene lost 2 bases, with 14 bases spanning the gap. The CDR3 DNA sequence: TGTGCCAGTAGTTTATTGACAGGCTCCACAGATACGCAGTATTTT. Translation: CASSLLTGSTDTQYF.

This clone showed up just a few times. The V call is TRBV11-2, the J call TRBJ1-2, with 8 positions matching TRBD1. V lost 5 bases, J lost 4 bases, and 6 bases stayed unmatched. This CDR3 comprises 14 residues. Germline values: CDR1 SGHAT, CDR2 FQNNGV. This CDR3 reads CASSPQGDFYGYTF. The CDR3 coding sequence is TGTGCCAGCAGCCCACAGGGGGATTTCTATGGCTACACCTTC.

This clone has just a few counts. The chain uses TRBV19 and TRBJ1-2, with a tentative D call TRBD1 (5 bases). V shed 4 bases and J shed 3 bases, with 21 bases lying between them. This CDR3 contains 17 residues. Germline CDR1 is LNHDA and CDR2 is SQIVND (reference sequence). CDR3 DNA: TGTGCCAGTAGTACGAACAGGCCTTTAGGGAGGTACTATGGCTACACCTTC. Protein: CASSTNRPLGRYYGYTF.

Only a few counts were recorded for this clone. The chain has TRBV7-2 and TRBJ2-1; the match to TRBD2 covers 11 bases. Germline V gene data show CDR1 as SGHTA and CDR2 as FQGNSA. The CDR3 runs 15 residues. V shed 3 bases and J 6 bases; nucleotides not matched to a gene: 4. CDR3 nucleotide sequence: TGTGCCAGCAGCTTGTTCCTAGCGGGGGGCAATGAGCAGTTCTTC. This sequence encodes CASSLFLAGGNEQFF.

In this sample, this clone turned up a few times. This sequence joins TRBV19 and TRBJ2-1, with a weak D call TRBD2 (6 bases). CDR1 LNHDA and CDR2 SQIVND come from the germline V gene (reference sequence). V lost 5 bases, J lost 7 bases, and 15 bases lay in between. The CDR3 runs 14 residues. The CDR3 spells CASSPLGGRNEQFF. For the CDR3, the DNA is TGTGCCAGTAGTCCCCTGGGGGGAAGAAATGAGCAGTTCTTC.

In its sample, this clone was seen a few times. The chain uses TRBV11-2 and TRBJ2-3; D unresolved. CDR1 and CDR2 (germline): SGHAT, FQNNGV. Trimming pared 5 bases from V and 0 bases from J, leaving 15 bases between. CDR3 size: 16 residues. CDR3 residues: CASSNLVARSTDTQYF. As DNA, the CDR3 is TGTGCCAGCAGCAACTTGGTGGCGAGGAGCACAGATACGCAGTATTTT.

This clone was observed a handful of times. V usage is TRBV29-1 and J usage is TRBJ1-1, with a possible D match to TRBD1 (6 bases). The germline V gene encodes CDR1 SQVTM and CDR2 ANQGSEA. The CDR3 consists of 15 residues. Trimming cost V 1 base and J 10 bases, with 22 bases left between them. The CDR3 spells CSVEGGRVDSLGAFF. CDR3 DNA: TGCAGCGTTGAAGGGGGGAGAGTGGACAGCCTGGGAGCTTTCTTT.

The V and J genes are TRBV4-3 and TRBJ1-3; D gene uncertain. Germline V gene lookup returns CDR1 LGHNA and CDR2 YSLEER. The CDR3 sequence is 16 residues long. The V gene lost 1 base and the J gene lost 0 bases, with 10 bases spanning the gap. The CDR3 region is CASSQGSTGSGNTIYF. As DNA, the CDR3 is TGCGCCAGCAGCCAAGGATCGACGGGCTCTGGAAACACCATATATTTT.

In this sample, this clone turned up a few times. This sample includes further DNA sequences coding for the same CDR3. The chain has TRBV19 and TRBJ1-5; no clear D. The germline CDR1 and CDR2 sequences are LNHDA and SQIVND (reference sequence). With 3 bases removed from V and 0 bases from J, the gap between germline ends came to 9 bases. The CDR3 spans 15 residues. In DNA form, the CDR3 reads TGTGCCAGTAGTATTTATAGTGATAGCAATCAGCCCCAGCATTTT. Its translation: CASSIYSDSNQPQHF.

The sample holds a few counts of this clone. The gene calls are TRBV30 and TRBJ2-2; 8 bases are a match to TRBD1. The CDR3 loop spans 14 amino acids. Germline-derived CDR1 and CDR2 are GTSNPN and SVGIG (reference sequence). Unmatched junction bases numbered 6, after V lost 3 bases and J lost 6 bases. Here the CDR3 DNA reads TGTGCCTGGAGCTGGACAGGGCCCCCCGGGGAGCTGTTTTTT. Translation gives CAWSWTGPPGELFF.

The chain links TRBV5-5 to TRBJ1-2; a weak D match, TRBD1 (5 bases). This CDR3 contains 14 residues. The germline CDR1 and CDR2 sequences are SGHKS and YYEKEE (reference sequence). Trimming cost V 0 bases and J 3 bases, with 9 bases left between them. Here the CDR3 reads CASSLETGDYGYTF. CDR3 sequence (DNA): TGTGCCAGCAGCTTGGAAACAGGAGACTATGGCTACACCTTC. Full variable domain (remainder filled in from reference TRBV5-5 and TRBJ1-2): DAGVTQSPTHLIKTRGQQVTLRCSPISGHKSVSWYQQVLGQGPQFIFQYYEKEERGRGNFPDRFSARQFPNYSSELNVNALLLGDSALYLCASSLETGDYGYTFGSGTRLTVV.

This clone was observed a handful of times. The gene calls are TRBV19 and TRBJ1-5; D is perhaps TRBD1 (5 bases). The ends were cut back, 3 bases at V and 0 bases at J, with 9 bases in the middle. Looked up from germline, CDR1 is LNHDA and CDR2 is SQIVND (reference sequence). This CDR3 has 15 residues. CDR3 sequence: CASSIRRDSNQPQHF. In DNA, the CDR3 is TGTGCCAGTAGTATTCGCAGGGATAGCAATCAGCCCCAGCATTTT.

About this clone: Germline and junction disagree at one end, which may indicate a read error. V gene TRBV28 combines with J gene TRBJ1-2; TRBD1 agrees at 8 bases. The CDR3 runs 12 residues. Per germline, CDR1 MDHEN and CDR2 SYDVKM. The CDR3 loop is CASSTDRGGYSF. CDR3 sequence (DNA): TGTGCCAGCAGTACCGACAGGGGCGGCTACTCCTTC.

This clone was detected only a few times. V gene TRBV7-2 combines with J gene TRBJ1-3, with TRBD1 identical over 9 bases. The V segment lost 3 bases and the J segment 4 bases; nucleotides outside the gene matches: 4. The CDR3 loop spans 15 amino acids. The germline CDR1 and CDR2 sequences are SGHTA and FQGNSA. The CDR3 bases are TGTGCCAGCAGCTTCGGGACAGGGAAGGGAAACACCATATATTTT. As protein: CASSFGTGKGNTIYF.

The chain is built from TRBV19 and TRBJ2-1, with D maybe TRBD2 (7 bases). The CDR3 extends over 16 amino acids. Germline V gives CDR1 LNHDA, CDR2 SQIVND (reference sequence). V lost 5 bases, J lost 7 bases, and 21 bases lay in between. CDR3 nucleotide sequence: TGTGCCAGTAGTCCAGGAGGGGGGGGCCTAGGAAATGAGCAGTTCTTC. As protein: CASSPGGGGLGNEQFF.

The CDR3 bases are TGTGCCACCTCAGGGGGTTTGACCGGGGAGCTGTTTTTT. Amino acid sequence: CATSGGLTGELFF. The rearrangement links TRBV6-5 to TRBJ2-2; 7 bases line up with TRBD1. The CDR3 runs to 13 residues. Trimming took 10 bases from V and 5 from J; bases not matched to a gene: 7. Germline V lookup: CDR1 MNHEY, CDR2 SVGAGI.

This clone was counted between two and nine times. The chain uses TRBV19 and TRBJ1-1; a weak D match, TRBD1 (6 bases). The CDR3 runs to 11 residues. From germline, CDR1 is LNHDA and CDR2 SQIVND (reference sequence). V was pared by 4 bases and J by 8 bases, with 8 bases between. The CDR3 loop is CASSTQGEAFF. CDR3 coding DNA: TGTGCCAGTAGTACACAGGGAGAAGCTTTCTTT.

This clone was seen only a few times. The chain employs TRBV2 and TRBJ1-1; weak D call: TRBD1 (5 bases). V gave up 6 bases and J gave up 6 bases, with 14 bases separating them. CDR1 SNHLY and CDR2 FYNNEI come from the germline V gene. CDR3 length: 13 residues. The DNA of the CDR3 is TGTGCCAGCAGCGCCAACAGGAATCCTGAAGCTTTCTTT. This sequence encodes CASSANRNPEAFF.

The chain is built from TRBV4-1 and TRBJ2-7; 11 nucleotides align to TRBD1. CDR1 MGHRA and CDR2 YSYEKL come from the germline V gene. V was clipped by 1 base and J by 2 bases; unmatched bases: 10. This CDR3 has 18 amino acids. The CDR3 DNA follows: TGCGCCAGCAGCCAAGCGAACCCCGGGACAGGGGGTCCCTACGAGCAGTACTTC. Translated, it gives CASSQANPGTGGPYEQYF.

This clone was counted once. V is TRBV2 and J is TRBJ2-3, with D tentatively TRBD2 (5 bases). In germline, CDR1 is SNHLY, CDR2 FYNNEI. The V gene lost 6 bases and the J gene lost 0 bases, with 13 bases spanning the gap. The CDR3 runs 15 residues. CDR3 sequence reads: CASSPGTPSTDTQYF. The CDR3 coding sequence is TGTGCCAGCAGCCCGGGAACCCCTAGCACAGATACGCAGTATTTT.

This clone was found a few times. The sample holds other DNA sequences that translate to the same CDR3. The CDR3 nucleotides read TGTGCCAGCAGTGCAACAGGCTACGAGCAGTACTTC. Its protein is CASSATGYEQYF. The gene calls are TRBV6-1 and TRBJ2-7, with D perhaps matching TRBD1 (5 bases). Trimming shortened V by 4 bases and J by 3 bases, and 7 bases separated the two germline ends. CDR3 length: 12 residues. The germline V gene has CDR1 MNHNS and CDR2 SASEGT.

The chain has TRBV9 and TRBJ1-4; 7 nucleotides align to TRBD1. Germline CDR1 reads SGDLS; CDR2 reads YYNGEE. The CDR3 runs 14 residues. V trimming: 2 bases; J trimming: 5 bases; junction bases outside the gene matches: 3. CDR3 sequence reads: CASSVGTANEKLFF. The DNA for the CDR3 is TGTGCCAGCAGCGTTGGGACAGCAAATGAAAAACTGTTTTTT. Complete variable domain (other parts from reference TRBV9 and TRBJ1-4): DSGVTQTPKHLITATGQRVTLRCSPRSGDLSVYWYQQSLDQGLQFLIQYYNGEERAKGNILERFSAQQFPDLHSELNLSSLELGDSALYFCASSVGTANEKLFFGSGTQLSVL.

The V call is TRBV6-1, the J call TRBJ2-7; D uncertain. CDR3 length: 12 amino acids. Germline V gene data show CDR1 as MNHNS and CDR2 as SASEGT. Trimming pared 7 bases from V and 5 bases from J, leaving 12 bases between. In DNA form, the CDR3 reads TGTGCCAGCACCGCGTTCCGGGACGAGCAGTACTTC. Its translation is CASTAFRDEQYF.

V gene TRBV15 combines with J gene TRBJ1-5; TRBD1 matches at 7 bases. V shed 8 bases and J 2 bases; nucleotides not matched to a gene: 18. This CDR3 region has 18 residues. Germline CDR1 LNHNV, CDR2 YYDKDF (reference sequence). This CDR3 is CATDNGGGVGWGNQPQHF. DNA of the CDR3: TGTGCCACCGATAACGGAGGGGGCGTAGGCTGGGGCAATCAGCCCCAGCATTTT. The full variable domain, completed using reference TRBV15 and TRBJ1-5, is DAMVIQNPRYQVTQFGKPVTLSCSQTLNHNVMYWYQQKSSQAPKLLFHYYDKDFNNEADTPDNFQSRRPNTSFCFLDIRSPGLGDTAMYLCATDNGGGVGWGNQPQHFGDGTRLSIL.